Described below is a single T cell receptor beta chain sequence and its context. Its cognate antigen is unknown. This CDR3 is built from 12 residues. V was clipped by 4 bases and J by 9 bases, with 13 bases between them. Per germline, CDR1 MNHNS and CDR2 SASEGT. Libraries were prepared by immunoSEQ multiplex PCR; TCRdb keeps only in-frame clonotypes and omits some of them. This repertoire shows more than 45,000 clones, approximately 80% found once; its top ten account for just over 8.5%. The source of the sample is a study of PD-L1 blockade in urothelial cancer. Study outcomes and limitations: The study found that durable-benefit patients expanded tumor-associated blood clones more at 3 weeks. Pretreatment TCR clonality in blood, when below the median, was predictive of better survival.

Sample time point: peripheral blood 6 weeks after treatment start. Patients had urothelial carcinoma that was locally advanced or metastatic. The clonotype was recovered from a man aged 65-85 years with urothelial cancer. This rearrangement joins TRBV6-1 to TRBJ2-7; weak D call: TRBD2 (5 bases). This material consisted of PBMCs, taken around atezolizumab (anti-PD-L1) treatment. This CDR3 is CASSAKEGVQYF. CDR3 nucleotides: TGTGCCAGCAGTGCAAAAGAGGGAGTGCAGTACTTC.